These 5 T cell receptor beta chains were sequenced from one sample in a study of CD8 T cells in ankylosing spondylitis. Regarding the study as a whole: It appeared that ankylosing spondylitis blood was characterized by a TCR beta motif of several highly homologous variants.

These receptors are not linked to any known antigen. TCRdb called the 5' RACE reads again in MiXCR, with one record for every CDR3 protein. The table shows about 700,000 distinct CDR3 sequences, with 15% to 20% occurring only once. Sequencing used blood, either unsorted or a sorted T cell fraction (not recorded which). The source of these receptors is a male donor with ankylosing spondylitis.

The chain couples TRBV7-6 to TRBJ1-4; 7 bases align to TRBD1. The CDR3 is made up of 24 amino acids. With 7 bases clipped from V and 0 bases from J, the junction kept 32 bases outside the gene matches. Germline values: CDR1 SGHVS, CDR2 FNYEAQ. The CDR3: CASTTPFSGAEQGQLQSTNEKLFF. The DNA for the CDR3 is TGTGCCAGCACTACACCATTTTCGGGCGCTGAACAGGGGCAACTTCAATCAACTAATGAAAAACTGTTTTTT.

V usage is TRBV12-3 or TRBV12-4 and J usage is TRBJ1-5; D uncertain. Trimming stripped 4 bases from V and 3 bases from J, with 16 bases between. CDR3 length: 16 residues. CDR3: CASSSSRTGDNQPQHF. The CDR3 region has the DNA TGTGCCAGCAGTTCGTCCCGGACGGGAGACAATCAGCCCCAGCATTTT.

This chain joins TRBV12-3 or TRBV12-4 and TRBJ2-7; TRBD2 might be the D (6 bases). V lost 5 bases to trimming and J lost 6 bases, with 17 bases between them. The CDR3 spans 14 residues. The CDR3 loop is CASSPRTEGLEQYF. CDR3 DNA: TGTGCCAGCAGTCCGCGGACGGAGGGTCTCGAGCAGTACTTC.

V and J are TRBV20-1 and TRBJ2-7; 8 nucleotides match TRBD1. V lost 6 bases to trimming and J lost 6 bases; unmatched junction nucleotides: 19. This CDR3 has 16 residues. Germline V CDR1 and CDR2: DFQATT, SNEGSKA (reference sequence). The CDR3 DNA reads TGCAGTGCCAACCCGGAGGAGCAGGGGGCTAGTCCCGAGCAGTACTTC. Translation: CSANPEEQGASPEQYF.

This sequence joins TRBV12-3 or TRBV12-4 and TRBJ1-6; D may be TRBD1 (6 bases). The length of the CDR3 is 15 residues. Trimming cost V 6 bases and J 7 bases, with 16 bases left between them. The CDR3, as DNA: TGTGCCAGCAGACCTTTAACAGGGACGAATTCACCCCTCCACTTT. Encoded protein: CASRPLTGTNSPLHF.